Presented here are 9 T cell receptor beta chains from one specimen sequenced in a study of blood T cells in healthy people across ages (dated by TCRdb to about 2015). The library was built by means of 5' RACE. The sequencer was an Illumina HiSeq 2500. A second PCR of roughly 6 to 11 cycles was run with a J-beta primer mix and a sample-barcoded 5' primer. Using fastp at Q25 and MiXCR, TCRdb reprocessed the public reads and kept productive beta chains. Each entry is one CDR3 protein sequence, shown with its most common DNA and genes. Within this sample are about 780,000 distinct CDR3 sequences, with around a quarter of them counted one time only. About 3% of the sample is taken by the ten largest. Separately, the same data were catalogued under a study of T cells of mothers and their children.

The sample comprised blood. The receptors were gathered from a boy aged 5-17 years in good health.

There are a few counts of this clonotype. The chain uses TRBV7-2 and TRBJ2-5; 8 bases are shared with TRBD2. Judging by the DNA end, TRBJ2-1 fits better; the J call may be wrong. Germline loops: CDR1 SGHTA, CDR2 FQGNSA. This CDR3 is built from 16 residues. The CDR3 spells CASSLEGSGECNEQFF. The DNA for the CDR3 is TGTGCCAGCAGCTTAGAAGGTAGCGGGGAGTGTAATGAGCAGTTCTTC.

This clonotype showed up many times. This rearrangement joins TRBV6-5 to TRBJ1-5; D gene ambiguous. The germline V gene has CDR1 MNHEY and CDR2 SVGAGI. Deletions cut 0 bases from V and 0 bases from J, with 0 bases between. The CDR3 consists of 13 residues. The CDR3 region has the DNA TGTGCCAGCAGTTACTCTAGCAATCAGCCCCAGCATTTT. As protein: CASSYSSNQPQHF.

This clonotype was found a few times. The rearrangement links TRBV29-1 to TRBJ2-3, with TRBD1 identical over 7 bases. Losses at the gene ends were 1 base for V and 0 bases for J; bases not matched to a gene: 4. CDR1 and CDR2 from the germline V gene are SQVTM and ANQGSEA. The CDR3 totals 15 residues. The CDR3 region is CSVEGDRDSTDTQYF. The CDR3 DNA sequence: TGCAGCGTTGAAGGGGACAGAGACAGCACAGATACGCAGTATTTT.

CDR3: CSARGYTSGGRRVVADTQYF. For the CDR3, the DNA is TGCAGTGCTAGGGGTTATACTAGCGGGGGCCGCCGAGTAGTGGCAGATACGCAGTATTTT. The V call is TRBV20-1, the J call TRBJ2-3; 11 bases are shared with TRBD2. J gave up 4 bases and V 3 bases, and 21 bases lay outside the gene matches. The CDR3 extends over 20 amino acids. Looked up from germline, CDR1 is DFQATT and CDR2 is SNEGSKA (reference sequence).

In nucleotides, the CDR3 is TGTGCCAGCAGCTCTCCGGGACTACCCTACGAGCAGTACTTC. This encodes CASSSPGLPYEQYF. The chain uses TRBV7-9 and TRBJ2-7; 7 bases match TRBD2. Germline lookup yields CDR1 SEHNR and CDR2 FQNEAQ (reference sequence). Trimming removed 4 bases from V and 2 bases from J; junction bases left unmatched: 5. The CDR3 sequence is 14 residues long.

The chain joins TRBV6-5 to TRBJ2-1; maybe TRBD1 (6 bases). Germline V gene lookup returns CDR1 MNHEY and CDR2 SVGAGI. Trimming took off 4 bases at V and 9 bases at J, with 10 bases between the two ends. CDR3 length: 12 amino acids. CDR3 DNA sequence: TGTGCCAGCAGTTCAGGGGTCATTGAGCAGTTCTTC. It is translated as CASSSGVIEQFF.

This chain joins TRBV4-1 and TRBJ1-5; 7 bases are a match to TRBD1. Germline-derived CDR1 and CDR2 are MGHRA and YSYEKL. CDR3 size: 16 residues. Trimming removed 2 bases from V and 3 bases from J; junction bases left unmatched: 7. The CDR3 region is CASSQQPGTVNQPQHF. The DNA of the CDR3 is TGCGCCAGCAGCCAACAACCCGGGACAGTCAATCAGCCCCAGCATTTT.

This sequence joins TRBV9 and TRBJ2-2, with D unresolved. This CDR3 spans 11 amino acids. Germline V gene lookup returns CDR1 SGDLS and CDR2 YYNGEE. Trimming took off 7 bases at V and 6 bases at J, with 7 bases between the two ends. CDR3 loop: CASGWAGELFF. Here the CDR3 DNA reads TGTGCCAGCGGTTGGGCCGGGGAGCTGTTTTTT.

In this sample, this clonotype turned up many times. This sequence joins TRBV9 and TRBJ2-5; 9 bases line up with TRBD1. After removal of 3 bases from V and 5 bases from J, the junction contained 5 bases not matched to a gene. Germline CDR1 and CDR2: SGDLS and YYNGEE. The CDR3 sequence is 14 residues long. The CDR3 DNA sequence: TGTGCCAGCAGCGCTTTTACAGGGGGCGAGACCCAGTACTTC. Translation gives CASSAFTGGETQYF.